This is a list of T cell receptor beta chains from one sample in a study of blood T cell repertoires in COVID-19. Method: immunoSEQ multiplex PCR; TCRdb's copy keeps in-frame clones and lacks some. The sample has 150,000 or so clones; about 88% are singletons. Sequenced: peripheral blood. The receptors shown here come from a man between 60 and 75 years old with acute or convalescent COVID-19. Each CDR3 is given with its conserved first and last residue. D genes are given only for firm matches. Clone size is given for some rows only: seen once, a few or many times, or a class if the clone is expanded.

TRBV7-3,15,TRBD2,-,TRBJ2-3,CASSLTGGSTDTQYF,TGTGCCAGCAGCCTTACGGGGGGGAGCACAGATACGCAGTATTTT
TRBV29-1,14,-,-,TRBJ2-2,CSVVVRGETGELFF,TGCAGCGTTGTGGTCAGGGGGGAAACCGGGGAGCTGTTTTTT
TRBV27,13,TRBD1,-,TRBJ1-1,CASSPTGYTEAFF,TGTGCCAGCAGTCCGACAGGGTACACTGAAGCTTTCTTT
TRBV5-6,16,-,once,TRBJ1-5,CASSPWSTRLNQPQHF,TGTGCCAGCAGCCCTTGGAGCACACGTCTCAATCAGCCCCAGCATTTT
TRBV11-3,11,-,-,TRBJ2-7,CASSHANEQYF,TGTGCCAGCAGCCACGCGAACGAGCAGTACTTC
TRBV3-1/TRBV3-2,15,TRBD1,few,TRBJ2-7,CASSRQGTGVYEQYF,TGTGCCAGCAGCCGGCAAGGGACAGGTGTCTACGAGCAGTACTTC
TRBV7-2,14,-,-,TRBJ1-3,CASSLNRMGNTIYF,TGTGCCAGCAGCTTAAACAGGATGGGAAACACCATATATTTT
TRBV14,17,TRBD1,-,TRBJ2-1,CASSQGMGTGEYNEQFF,TGTGCCAGCAGCCAAGGAATGGGGACAGGGGAATACAATGAGCAGTTCTTC
TRBV6-5,12,-,-,TRBJ1-1,CATSGVRTEAFF,TGTGCCACCTCGGGGGTCCGCACTGAAGCTTTCTTT
TRBV5-1,14,TRBD2,-,TRBJ2-1,CASSIAGGDNEQFF,TGCGCCAGCAGTATAGCGGGAGGGGACAATGAGCAGTTCTTC
TRBV9,15,-,-,TRBJ1-2,CASSVETADLYGYTF,TGTGCCAGCAGCGTAGAGACAGCCGACCTCTATGGCTACACCTTC
TRBV7-9,16,TRBD2,-,TRBJ2-3,CASSFGLAGDGDTQYF,TGTGCCAGCAGCTTTGGACTAGCGGGGGATGGAGATACGCAGTATTTT
TRBV24-1,16,-,-,TRBJ2-3,CATSDPTALSTDTQYF,TGTGCCACCAGTGATCCGACAGCCCTTAGCACAGATACGCAGTATTTT
TRBV29-1,13,TRBD2,-,TRBJ2-3,CSVASGRTDTQYF,TGCAGCGTTGCCAGCGGGAGGACAGATACGCAGTATTTT
TRBV5-1,16,TRBD1,-,TRBJ2-5,CASGNGDRVAQWTQYF,TGCGCCAGCGGGAATGGGGACAGGGTGGCCCAATGGACCCAGTACTTC
TRBV4-3,18,-,-,TRBJ1-3,CASSQDWRQGSNGNTIYF,TGCGCCAGCAGCCAAGATTGGCGGCAGGGATCCAATGGAAACACCATATATTTT
TRBV14,15,-,once,TRBJ2-2,CASSQVTGRAGELFF,TGTGCCAGCAGCCAAGTCACAGGGAGGGCCGGGGAGCTGTTTTTT
TRBV2,15,TRBD1,-,TRBJ1-3,CASSEGTGRTRPIYF,TGTGCCAGCAGTGAAGGGACAGGGAGGACACGTCCCATATATTTT
TRBV9,15,TRBD1,-,TRBJ1-2,CASSATYRGDYGYTF,TGTGCCAGCAGCGCCACATACAGGGGTGACTATGGCTACACCTTC
TRBV19,16,-,-,TRBJ1-5,CASTRQPSQGNQPQHF,TGTGCCAGTACCCGGCAGCCGAGTCAGGGCAATCAGCCCCAGCATTTT
TRBV19,14,TRBD1,-,TRBJ2-7,CASSPWTGSYEQYF,TGTGCCAGTAGTCCCTGGACAGGTTCCTACGAGCAGTACTTC
TRBV11-3,14,TRBD1,-,TRBJ2-7,CASSPGGEGYEQYF,TGTGCCAGCAGCCCAGGGGGAGAAGGTTACGAGCAGTACTTC
TRBV7-9,11,-,-,TRBJ1-1,CASGLGTEAFF,TGTGCCAGCGGGCTGGGCACTGAAGCTTTCTTT
TRBV19,15,-,-,TRBJ1-2,CASSIMGASNYGYTF,TGTGCCAGTAGTATTATGGGAGCCTCTAACTATGGCTACACCTTC
TRBV28,12,-,-,TRBJ1-1,CASSLRGLGAFF,TGTGCCAGCAGTCTCAGGGGCCTAGGAGCTTTCTTT
TRBV30,14,TRBD1,-,TRBJ1-2,CACLVQGARGGYTF,TGTGCCTGCCTAGTCCAGGGGGCGCGGGGCGGCTACACCTTC
TRBV11-3,11,-,-,TRBJ2-1,CASSGMNEQFF,TGTGCCAGCAGCGGCATGAATGAGCAGTTCTTC
TRBV3-1/TRBV3-2,14,-,-,TRBJ2-5,CASSPGTFHGTQYF,TGTGCCAGCAGCCCTGGGACTTTCCATGGGACCCAGTACTTC
TRBV7-9,14,-,-,TRBJ1-2,CASSLELANYGYTF,TGTGCCAGCAGCTTAGAACTAGCTAACTATGGCTACACCTTC
TRBV18,14,TRBD1,-,TRBJ2-7,CASSPQGQGGEQYF,TGTGCCAGCTCACCACAGGGACAGGGTGGCGAGCAGTACTTC
TRBV28,16,-,-,TRBJ1-5,CASSLVGVLSRQPQHF,TGTGCCAGCAGCTTGGTAGGGGTCCTTTCCCGGCAGCCCCAGCATTTT
TRBV20-1,16,TRBD1,-,TRBJ2-5,CSASPGVDRVFETQYF,TGCAGTGCTAGTCCGGGTGTTGACAGGGTTTTCGAGACCCAGTACTTC
TRBV9,13,TRBD2,-,TRBJ2-2,CASSVSGAGELFF,TGTGCCAGCAGCGTAAGCGGGGCCGGGGAGCTGTTTTTT